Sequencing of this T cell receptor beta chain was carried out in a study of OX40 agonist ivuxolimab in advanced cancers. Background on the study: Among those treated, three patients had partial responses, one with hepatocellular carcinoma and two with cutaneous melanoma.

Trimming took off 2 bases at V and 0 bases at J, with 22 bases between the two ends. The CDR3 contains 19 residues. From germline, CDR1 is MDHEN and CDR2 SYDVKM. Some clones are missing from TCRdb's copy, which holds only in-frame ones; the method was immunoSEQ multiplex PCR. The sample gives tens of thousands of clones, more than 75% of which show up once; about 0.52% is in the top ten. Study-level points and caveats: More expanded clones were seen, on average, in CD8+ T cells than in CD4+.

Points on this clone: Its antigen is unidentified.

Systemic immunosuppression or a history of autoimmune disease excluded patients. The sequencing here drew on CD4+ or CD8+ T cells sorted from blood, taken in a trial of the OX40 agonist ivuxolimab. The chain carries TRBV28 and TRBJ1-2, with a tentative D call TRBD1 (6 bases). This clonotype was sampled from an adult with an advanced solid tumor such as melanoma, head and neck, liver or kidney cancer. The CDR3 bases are TGTGCCAGCAGTTTAGCAGGGGTTGCAAACCTAAATACTAACTATGGCTACACCTTC. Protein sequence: CASSLAGVANLNTNYGYTF.